The present entry profiles one T cell receptor (beta chain) with its context. One junction end disagrees with the germline gene, perhaps due to a read error. This sample stems from a study of molecular identifiers for immune sequencing clone quantification. The CDR3 extends over 14 amino acids. TCRdb reanalysed the PCR reads using MiXCR and keeps one entry per CDR3 protein. Of over 90,000 distinct CDR3 sequences in the sample, about a third were seen once. This rearrangement joins TRBV12-3 or TRBV12-4 to TRBJ2-7, with TRBD1 matching 9 bases. The sample comprised naive CD8+ T cells from blood, with Jurkat cell RNA spiked in. Indicated subset: FACS-sorted CD8+CD4-CCR7+CD45RA+ naive T cells. The receptor was isolated from a human donor in good health. Some libraries in this study had Jurkat cell RNA spiked in. This CDR3 reads CASSFRDRVGEQYF. CDR3 in DNA: TGTGCCAGTAGTTTCCGGGACAGGGTCGGCGAGCAGTACTTC.